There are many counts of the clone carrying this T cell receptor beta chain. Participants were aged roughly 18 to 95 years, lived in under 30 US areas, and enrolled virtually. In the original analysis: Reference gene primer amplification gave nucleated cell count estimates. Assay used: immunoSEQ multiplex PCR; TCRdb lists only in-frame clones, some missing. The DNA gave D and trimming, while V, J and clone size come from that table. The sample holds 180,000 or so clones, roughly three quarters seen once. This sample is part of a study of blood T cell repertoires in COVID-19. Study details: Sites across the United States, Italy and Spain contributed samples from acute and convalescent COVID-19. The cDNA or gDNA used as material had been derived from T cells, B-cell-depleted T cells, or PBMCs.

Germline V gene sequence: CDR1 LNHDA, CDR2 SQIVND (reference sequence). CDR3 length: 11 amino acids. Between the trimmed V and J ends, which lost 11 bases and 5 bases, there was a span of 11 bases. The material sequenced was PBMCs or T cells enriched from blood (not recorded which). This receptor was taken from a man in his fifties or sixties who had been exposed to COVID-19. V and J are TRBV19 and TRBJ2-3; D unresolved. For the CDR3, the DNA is TGTGCCGGAGCCTCGGGAGATACGCAGTATTTT. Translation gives CAGASGDTQYF.